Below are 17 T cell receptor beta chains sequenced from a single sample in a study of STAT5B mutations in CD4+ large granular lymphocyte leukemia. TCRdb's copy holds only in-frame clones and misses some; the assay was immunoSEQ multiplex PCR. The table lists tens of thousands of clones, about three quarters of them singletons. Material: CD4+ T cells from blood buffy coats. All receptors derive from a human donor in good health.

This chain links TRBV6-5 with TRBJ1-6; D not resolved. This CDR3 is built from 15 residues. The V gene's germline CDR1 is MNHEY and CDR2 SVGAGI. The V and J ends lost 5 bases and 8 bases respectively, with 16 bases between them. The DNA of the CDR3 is TGTGCCAGCAGTGCCGGCACAACCGGGGATTCACCCCTCCACTTT. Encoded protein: CASSAGTTGDSPLHF.

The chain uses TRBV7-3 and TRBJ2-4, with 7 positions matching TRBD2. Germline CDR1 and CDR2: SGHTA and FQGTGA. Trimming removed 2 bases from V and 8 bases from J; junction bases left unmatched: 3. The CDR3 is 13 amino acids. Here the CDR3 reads CASSLGAGDIQYF. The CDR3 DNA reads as TGTGCCAGCAGCTTAGGGGCGGGAGACATTCAGTACTTC.

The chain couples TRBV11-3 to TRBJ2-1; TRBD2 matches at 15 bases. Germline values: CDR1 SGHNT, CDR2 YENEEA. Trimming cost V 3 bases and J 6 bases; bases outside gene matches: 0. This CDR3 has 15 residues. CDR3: CASSLGLAGGNEQFF. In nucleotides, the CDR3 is TGTGCCAGCAGCTTGGGACTAGCGGGGGGCAATGAGCAGTTCTTC.

The CDR3 DNA is TGTGCCAGCAGTTATAGCGGGGGGACCTACGAGCAGTACGTC. Its translation is CASSYSGGTYEQYV. The chain joins TRBV6-6 to TRBJ2-7; TRBD2 matches 10 bases. CDR1 is MNHNY, CDR2 SVGAGI, per germline (reference sequence). V was pared by 3 bases and J by 2 bases, with 1 base of the junction left unmatched. CDR3 length: 14 residues.

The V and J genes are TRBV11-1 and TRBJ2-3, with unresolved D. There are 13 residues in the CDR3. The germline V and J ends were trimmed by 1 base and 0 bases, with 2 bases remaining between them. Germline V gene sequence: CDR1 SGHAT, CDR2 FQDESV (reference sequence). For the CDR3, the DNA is TGTGCCAGCAGCTTAGGTAGCACAGATACGCAGTATTTT. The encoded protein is CASSLGSTDTQYF.

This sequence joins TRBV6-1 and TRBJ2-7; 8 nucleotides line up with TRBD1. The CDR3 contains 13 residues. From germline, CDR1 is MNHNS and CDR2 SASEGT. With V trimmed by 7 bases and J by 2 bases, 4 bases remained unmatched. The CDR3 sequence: CASMVTGAYEQYF. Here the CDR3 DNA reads TGTGCCAGCATGGTGACAGGGGCCTACGAGCAGTACTTC.

CDR3 nucleotides: TGTGCCAGCAGAACAACAGGGAACACTGAAGCTTTCTTT. This sequence encodes CASRTTGNTEAFF. V and J are TRBV6-5 and TRBJ1-1, with a possible D match to TRBD1 (5 bases). CDR1 is MNHEY and CDR2 is SVGAGI in the germline V gene. Trimming left V 6 bases short and J 1 base short, with 9 bases between. The CDR3 is made up of 13 amino acids.

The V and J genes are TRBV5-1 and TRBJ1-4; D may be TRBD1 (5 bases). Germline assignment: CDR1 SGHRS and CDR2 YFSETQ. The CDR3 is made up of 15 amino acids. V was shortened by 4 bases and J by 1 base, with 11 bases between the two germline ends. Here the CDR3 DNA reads TGCGCCAGCAGCCCTCACGGGGGAACTAATGAAAAACTGTTTTTT. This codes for CASSPHGGTNEKLFF.

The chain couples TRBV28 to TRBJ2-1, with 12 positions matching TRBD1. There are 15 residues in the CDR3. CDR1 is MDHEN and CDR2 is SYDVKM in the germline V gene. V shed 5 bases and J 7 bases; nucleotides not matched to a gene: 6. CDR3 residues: CASSDPGQGANEQFF. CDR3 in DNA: TGTGCCAGCAGTGATCCGGGACAGGGGGCGAATGAGCAGTTCTTC.

The CDR3 region is CASSLVAGPPYNEQFF. Written as DNA, the CDR3 is TGTGCCAGCAGCTTAGTCGCGGGGCCCCCTTACAATGAGCAGTTCTTC. The V call is TRBV7-7, the J call TRBJ2-1; D possibly corresponds to TRBD2 (6 bases). Per the germline V gene, CDR1 is SSHAT and CDR2 is FNYEAQ (reference sequence). Between the trimmed V and J ends, which lost 1 base and 4 bases, there was a span of 14 bases. The CDR3 runs 16 residues.

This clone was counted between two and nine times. Here the CDR3 reads CASSSRGDTEAFF. The CDR3 nucleotides are TGTGCCAGCAGTTCTAGGGGGGACACTGAAGCTTTCTTT. V usage is TRBV2 and J usage is TRBJ1-1; possibly TRBD1 for D (6 bases). CDR3 length: 13 amino acids. Germline assignment: CDR1 SNHLY and CDR2 FYNNEI. The V end lost 5 bases, the J end lost 3 bases, and 10 bases lay between the germline ends.

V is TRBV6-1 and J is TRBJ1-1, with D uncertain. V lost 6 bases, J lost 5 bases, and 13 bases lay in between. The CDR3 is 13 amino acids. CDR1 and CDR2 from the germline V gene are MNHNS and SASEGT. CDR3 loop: CASSYNPGTEAFF. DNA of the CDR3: TGTGCCAGCAGCTATAACCCGGGGACTGAAGCTTTCTTT.

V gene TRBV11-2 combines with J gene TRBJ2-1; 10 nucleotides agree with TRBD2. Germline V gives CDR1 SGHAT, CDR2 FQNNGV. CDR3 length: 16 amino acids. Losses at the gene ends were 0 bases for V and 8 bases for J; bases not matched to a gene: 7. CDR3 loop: CASSLDGLAGVDEQFF. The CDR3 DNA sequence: TGTGCCAGCAGCTTAGATGGGCTAGCGGGAGTCGATGAGCAGTTCTTC.

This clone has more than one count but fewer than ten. Here the CDR3 DNA reads TGTGCCATCAGGGATCCGACGAAGGACCTTGAAGCTTTCTTT. Translated, it gives CAIRDPTKDLEAFF. The rearrangement joins TRBV10-3 to TRBJ1-1; D call uncertain. The V gene's germline CDR1 is ENHRY and CDR2 SYGVKD. The germline V and J ends were trimmed by 6 bases and 7 bases, with 18 bases remaining between them. The CDR3 loop spans 14 amino acids.

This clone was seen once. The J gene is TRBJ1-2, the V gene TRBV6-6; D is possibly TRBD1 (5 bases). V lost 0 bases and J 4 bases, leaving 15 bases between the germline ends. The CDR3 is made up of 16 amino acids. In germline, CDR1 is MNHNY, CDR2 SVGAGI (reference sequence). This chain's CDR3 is CASSYSLGPATYGYTF. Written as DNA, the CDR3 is TGTGCCAGCAGTTACTCGTTGGGACCGGCTACCTATGGCTACACCTTC.

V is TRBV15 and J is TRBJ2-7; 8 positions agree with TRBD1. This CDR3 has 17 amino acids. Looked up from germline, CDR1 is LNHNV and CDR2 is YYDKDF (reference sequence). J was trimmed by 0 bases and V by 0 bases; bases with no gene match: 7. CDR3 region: CATSRDPGRGPSYEQYF. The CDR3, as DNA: TGTGCCACCAGCAGAGATCCCGGCAGGGGGCCCTCCTACGAGCAGTACTTC. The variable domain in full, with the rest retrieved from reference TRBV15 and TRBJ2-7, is DAMVIQNPRYQVTQFGKPVTLSCSQTLNHNVMYWYQQKSSQAPKLLFHYYDKDFNNEADTPDNFQSRRPNTSFCFLDIRSPGLGDTAMYLCATSRDPGRGPSYEQYFGPGTRLTVT.

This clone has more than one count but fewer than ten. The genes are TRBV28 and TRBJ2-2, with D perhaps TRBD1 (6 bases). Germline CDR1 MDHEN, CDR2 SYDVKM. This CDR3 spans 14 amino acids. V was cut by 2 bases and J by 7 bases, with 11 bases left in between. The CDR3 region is CASSLGTSYGELFF. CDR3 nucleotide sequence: TGTGCCAGCAGTTTAGGGACATCCTACGGGGAGCTGTTTTTT.